A single sample is the source of the 5 T cell receptor beta chains below, sequenced in a study of blood T cell repertoires in COVID-19. The repertoire was sequenced with immunoSEQ multiplex PCR; TCRdb's copy has only in-frame clones and lacks some. The sample has some 500,000 clones; roughly 88% are singletons. Material for sequencing was PBMCs or T cells enriched from blood (not recorded which). The receptors originated from a woman aged 40 to 49 who had recovered from COVID-19.

V is TRBV19 and J is TRBJ2-2, with 7 bases that match TRBD2. Trimming removed 6 bases from V and 5 bases from J; junction bases left unmatched: 6. In germline, CDR1 is LNHDA, CDR2 SQIVND (reference sequence). This CDR3 contains 14 residues. CDR3 loop: CASRGGMGTGELFF. CDR3 nucleotides: TGTGCCAGTAGGGGAGGGATGGGGACCGGGGAGCTGTTTTTT.

The chain couples TRBV20-1 to TRBJ2-2, with D unresolved. The CDR3 runs 15 residues. V was trimmed by 3 bases and J by 0 bases, leaving 11 bases between them. The germline V gene has CDR1 DFQATT and CDR2 SNEGSKA (reference sequence). The CDR3 DNA reads TGCAGTGCTAGTCGCGGAGCCTCGAACACCGGGGAGCTGTTTTTT. Protein sequence: CSASRGASNTGELFF.

This chain links TRBV5-8 with TRBJ2-2, with 8 bases that match TRBD1. Per the germline V gene, CDR1 is SGHTS and CDR2 is YDEGEE. The length of the CDR3 is 18 residues. V was pared by 4 bases and J by 5 bases, with 16 bases of the junction left unmatched. CDR3 amino acids: CASSLRTGTFSGTGELFF. The CDR3 nucleotides are TGTGCCAGCAGCCTCCGGACAGGGACATTCTCGGGAACCGGGGAGCTGTTTTTT.

A note on this clone: A read error may account for a junction end that differs from germline. The chain links TRBV18 to TRBJ2-7, with D tentatively TRBD2 (6 bases). The CDR3 is 13 amino acids. From germline, CDR1 is KGHSH and CDR2 LQKENI. CDR3 region: CASSPRPEGTRHF. The CDR3 DNA reads as TGTGCCAGCTCACCCCGCCCGGAGGGGACCCGGCACTTC. The variable domain in full, completed from reference TRBV18 and TRBJ2-7, reads NAGVMQNPRHLVRRRGQEARLRCSPMKGHSHVYWYRQLPEEGLKFMVYLQKENIIDESGMPKERFSAEFPKEGPSILRIQQVVRGDSAAYFCASSPRPEGTRHFGPGTRLTVT.

J is TRBJ1-2 and V is TRBV5-4; the match to TRBD1 covers 7 bases. Germline V gene data show CDR1 as SGHNT and CDR2 as YYREEE (reference sequence). V lost 1 base to trimming and J lost 4 bases; unmatched junction nucleotides: 7. This CDR3 is 15 amino acids long. CDR3 coding DNA: TGTGCCAGCAGCTTGAGGGTGACAGGGCGCTATGGCTACACCTTC. This sequence encodes CASSLRVTGRYGYTF.